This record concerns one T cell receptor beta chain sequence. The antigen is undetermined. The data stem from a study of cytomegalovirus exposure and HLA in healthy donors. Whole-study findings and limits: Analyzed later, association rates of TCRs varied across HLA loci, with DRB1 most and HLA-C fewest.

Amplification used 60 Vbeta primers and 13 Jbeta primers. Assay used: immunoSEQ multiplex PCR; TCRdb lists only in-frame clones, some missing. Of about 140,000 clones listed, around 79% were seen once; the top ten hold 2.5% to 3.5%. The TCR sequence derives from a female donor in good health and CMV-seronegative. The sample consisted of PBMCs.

This CDR3 is CAWRASTDTQYF. The DNA of the CDR3 is TGTGCCTGGAGAGCTAGCACAGATACGCAGTATTTT. V gene TRBV30 combines with J gene TRBJ2-3; no reliable D call. V gave up 3 bases and J gave up 0 bases, with 4 bases separating them. The CDR3 runs to 12 residues. CDR1 and CDR2 from the germline V gene are GTSNPN and SVGIG (reference sequence).